This record concerns one T cell receptor (beta chain) sequence. This sample was taken from a study of blood T cell repertoires in COVID-19. Study-level background: Whether acute or convalescent, the COVID-19 samples came from the United States, Italy and Spain. T cells, B-cell-depleted T cells, or PBMCs supplied cDNA or gDNA.

Source study methods: Cell counts per sample came from amplifying reference gene primers. Profiled with immunoSEQ multiplex PCR; TCRdb holds only in-frame clones, not every one. That table furnishes V, J and clone size, whereas the DNA furnished D and trimming. The sample carries about 52,000 clones, roughly 87% recorded once. CDR1 and CDR2 from the germline V gene are SQVTM and ANQGSEA. Between the trimmed V and J ends, which lost 4 bases and 13 bases, there was a span of 11 bases. This CDR3 contains 11 residues. The sequenced sample was peripheral blood. This sequence joins TRBV29-1 and TRBJ2-6; D not resolved. The sequence derives from a human donor in a cohort sampled during active COVID-19. The CDR3 DNA reads TGCAGCGTTGCTGAGCCTCGGGTCCTGACTTTC. Amino acids: CSVAEPRVLTF. Using reference TRBV29-1 and TRBJ2-6 for the parts outside the CDR3, the full variable domain is SAVISQKPSRDICQRGTSLTIQCQVDSQVTMMFWYRQQPGQSLTLIATANQGSEATYESGFVIDKFPISRPNLTFSTLTVSNMSPEDSSIYLCSVAEPRVLTFGAGSRLTVL.